The clone carrying this T cell receptor (beta chain) was seen ten or more times. Its antigen remains unidentified. The data were taken from a study of spatial heterogeneity in lung cancer. Study overall: Alpha-chain sequences were consistently detected less often than beta-chain sequences. Study observations and caveats: TCRs found ubiquitously expanded in tumor appeared in blood more at resection than at follow-up.

Time point defined: sample taken at primary tumor resection. TCRs were sequenced from unsorted whole RNA of tumor, nontumor lung or PBMC. Donors were some 72 untreated early-stage non-small cell lung cancer patients. MiXCR was run by TCRdb on the 5' RACE reads, yielding one entry per CDR3 protein. The data show roughly 40,000 distinct CDR3 sequences, 6% to 7.5% seen once. This clonotype was obtained from a female donor with early-stage non-small cell lung cancer. The input for sequencing was PBMCs, taken at surgery.

As DNA, the CDR3 is TGTGCCAGCGCAGGATACGGCAGGGTTTACCAAGAGACCCAGTACTTC. Its protein product is CASAGYGRVYQETQYF. The chain links TRBV28 to TRBJ2-5, with D possibly TRBD1 on 5 matching bases. V was pared by 8 bases and J by 0 bases, with 19 bases between. The CDR3 is made up of 16 amino acids. In germline, CDR1 is MDHEN, CDR2 SYDVKM.